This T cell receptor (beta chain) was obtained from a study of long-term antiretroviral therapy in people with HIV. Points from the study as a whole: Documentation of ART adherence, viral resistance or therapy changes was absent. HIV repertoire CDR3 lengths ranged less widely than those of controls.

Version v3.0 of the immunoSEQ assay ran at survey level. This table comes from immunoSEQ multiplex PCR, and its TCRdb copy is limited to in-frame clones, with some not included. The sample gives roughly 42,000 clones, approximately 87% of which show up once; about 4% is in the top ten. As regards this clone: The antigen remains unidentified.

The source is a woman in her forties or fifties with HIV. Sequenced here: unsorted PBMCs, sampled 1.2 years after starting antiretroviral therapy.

The CDR3 loop is CASSQVGQGGKYEQYF. In nucleotides, the CDR3 is TGCGCCAGCAGCCAAGTCGGGCAGGGGGGGAAGTACGAGCAGTACTTC. The chain carries TRBV4-1 and TRBJ2-7; possibly TRBD1 or TRBD2 for D (7 bases each). CDR1 and CDR2 from the germline V gene are MGHRA and YSYEKL. The CDR3 extends over 16 amino acids. V lost 1 base, J lost 4 bases, and 17 bases lay in between.